This T cell receptor (beta chain) was sequenced in a study of neoadjuvant nivolumab and ipilimumab in lung cancer. The overall study: Patients got nivolumab 3 mg/kg on days 1, 15 and 29; combination added ipilimumab 1 mg/kg day 1. Overall study results and limits: Blood richness before therapy tracked richness in tumors resected after neoadjuvant therapy. From pretherapy to surgery, tumor richness and clonality rose with dual therapy. TCR richness and clonality were higher in tumors than adjacent uninvolved lung.

CDR3 length: 13 amino acids. CDR1 and CDR2 from the germline V gene are KGHSH and LQKENI. Trimming cost V 3 bases and J 4 bases, with 7 bases left between them. Sequenced by immunoSEQ multiplex PCR; TCRdb stores in-frame clones only, minus some. The sample carries about 13,000 clones, approximately 68% recorded once. A note on this clone: Its antigen is not known.

The sequencing used peripheral blood, collected after neoadjuvant nivolumab, alone or with ipilimumab, at or shortly before surgery. The TCR sequence derives from an adult with non-small cell lung cancer. J is TRBJ1-3 and V is TRBV18; tentatively, D is TRBD1 (6 bases). For the CDR3, the DNA is TGTGCCAGCTCACCCGGACAGGGAAACACCATATATTTT. Translating it yields CASSPGQGNTIYF.